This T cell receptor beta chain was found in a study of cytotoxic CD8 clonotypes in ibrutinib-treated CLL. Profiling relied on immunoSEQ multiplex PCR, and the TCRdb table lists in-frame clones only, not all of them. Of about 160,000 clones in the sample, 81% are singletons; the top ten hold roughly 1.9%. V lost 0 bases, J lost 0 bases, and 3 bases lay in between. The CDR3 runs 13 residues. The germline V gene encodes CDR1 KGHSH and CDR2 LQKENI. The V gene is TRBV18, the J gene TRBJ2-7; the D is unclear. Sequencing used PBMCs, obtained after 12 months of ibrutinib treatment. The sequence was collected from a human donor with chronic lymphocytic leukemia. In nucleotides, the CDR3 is TGTGCCAGCTCACCACCAAGCTCCTACGAGCAGTACTTC. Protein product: CASSPPSSYEQYF.